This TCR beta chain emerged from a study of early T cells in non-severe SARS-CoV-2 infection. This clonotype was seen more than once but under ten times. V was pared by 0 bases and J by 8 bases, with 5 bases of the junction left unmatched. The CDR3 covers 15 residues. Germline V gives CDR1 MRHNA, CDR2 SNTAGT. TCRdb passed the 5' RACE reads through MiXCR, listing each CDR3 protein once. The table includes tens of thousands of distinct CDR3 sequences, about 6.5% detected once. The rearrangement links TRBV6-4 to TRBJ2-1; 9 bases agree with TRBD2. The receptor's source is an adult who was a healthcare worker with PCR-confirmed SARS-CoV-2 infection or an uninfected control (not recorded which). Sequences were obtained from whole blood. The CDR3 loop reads CASSDSGGGGHEQFF. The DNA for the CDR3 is TGTGCCAGCAGTGACTCTGGCGGGGGGGGCCATGAGCAGTTCTTC.